This T cell receptor (beta chain) was captured in a study of Ad26.COV2.S vaccination and SARS-CoV-2 variants. Overall study context: Within the COV1001 Ad26.COV2.S trial arm, the donor was enrolled. Ad26.COV2.S was injected intramuscularly once or twice, 56 days apart. Study-level points and caveats: Researchers reported similar non-spike TCR breadth in vaccine and placebo recipients.

The assay was immunoSEQ multiplex PCR, and TCRdb's table has in-frame clones only and misses some. The sample shows about half a million clones, roughly 87% of them seen only once. Turning to this clone: As yet, its antigen is unknown.

Treatment of the sample: some 19 received Ad26.COV2.S at low or high dose, single or two shots; five or six received placebo; per-sample allocation not given. At day 63 after the first vaccine or placebo injection, samples were drawn. Expressing Wuhan-strain SARS-CoV-2 spike, an Ad26 vector served as the vaccine. There are 17 residues in the CDR3. CDR1 ENHRY and CDR2 SYGVKD come from the germline V gene. V was pared by 11 bases and J by 0 bases, with 25 bases between. The receptor was isolated from a person between 18 and 65 years old who received the Ad26.COV2.S COVID-19 vaccine or a placebo. This chain connects TRBV10-3 to TRBJ1-2; D remains unclear. The sequenced sample was peripheral blood, obtained in a trial of Ad26.COV2.S vaccine versus placebo. CDR3 sequence reads: CASSKGTGSSANYGYTF. The CDR3 DNA is TGTGCCTCTAGCAAGGGCACCGGGTCCTCTGCTAACTATGGCTACACCTTC.